This T cell receptor beta chain was recovered during a study of T-cell reconstitution after alpha-beta-depleted transplantation in children. Study results and caveats: At one year after transplant, newly produced T cells mostly accounted for T-cell counts and diversity. Expanded graft clones numbering several hundred reportedly gave rise to alpha-beta T cells about two months after transplant. Several patients had high TCRbeta diversity at day 60; it came from surviving recipient T cells and thymic progenitors.

Germline CDR1 and CDR2: PRHDT and FYEKMQ (reference sequence). The CDR3 spans 16 residues. Trimming shortened V by 1 base and J by 4 bases, and 16 bases separated the two germline ends. This clonotype was detected many times. What it binds is not known. The library targeted TCRbeta and was prepared with unique molecular identifiers. TCRdb re-derived calls from the PCR reads in MiXCR, one entry per CDR3 protein. The sample yields approximately 500,000 distinct CDR3 sequences, 8% to 11% seen once. The source is a child aged 2-15 years with inherited bone marrow failure, due to receive a stem cell transplant. The chain is built from TRBV13 and TRBJ2-5; no definite D call. This material consisted of PBMCs, taken before TCRalphabeta/CD19-depleted stem cell transplant. The CDR3 coding sequence is TGTGCCAGCAGCTTAGCAATGAACACCCTGAGAGAGACCCAGTACTTC. Amino acid sequence: CASSLAMNTLRETQYF.